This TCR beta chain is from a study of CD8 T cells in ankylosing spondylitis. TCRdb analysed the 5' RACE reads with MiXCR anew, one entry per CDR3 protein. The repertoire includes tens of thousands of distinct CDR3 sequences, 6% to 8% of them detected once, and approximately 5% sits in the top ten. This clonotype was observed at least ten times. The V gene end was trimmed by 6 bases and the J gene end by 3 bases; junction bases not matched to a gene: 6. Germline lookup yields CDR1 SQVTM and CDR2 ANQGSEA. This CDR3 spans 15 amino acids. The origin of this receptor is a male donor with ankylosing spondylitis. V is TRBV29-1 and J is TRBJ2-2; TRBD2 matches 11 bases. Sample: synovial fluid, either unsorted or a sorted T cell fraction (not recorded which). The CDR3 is CSVVTSGSYTGELFF. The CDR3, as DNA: TGCAGCGTAGTAACTAGCGGGAGCTACACCGGGGAGCTGTTTTTT.